This passage covers 25 T cell receptor beta chains from one sample sequenced in a study of T-cell reconstitution after alpha-beta-depleted transplantation in children. Unique molecular identifiers were incorporated into the prepared TCRbeta library. TCRdb re-called the PCR reads through MiXCR, storing one row per CDR3 protein. Of hundreds of thousands of distinct CDR3 sequences in the sample, under 30% are singletons; the top ten hold 4% to 6%. Sequencing used PBMCs, mostly from graft donor cells, obtained 360 days after TCRalphabeta/CD19-depleted stem cell transplant. The receptors stem from a female patient younger than 10 who had a stem cell transplant for congenital amegakaryocytic thrombocytopenia, so the T cells may come from the graft donor.

CDR3 protein: CASRQQGGNYGYTF. CDR3 sequence (DNA): TGTGCCAGCAGACAACAGGGGGGAAACTATGGCTACACCTTC. The V call is TRBV7-9, the J call TRBJ1-2; TRBD1 agrees at 8 bases. V lost 6 bases to trimming and J lost 2 bases; unmatched junction nucleotides: 5. This CDR3 region has 14 residues. Germline V gene lookup returns CDR1 SEHNR and CDR2 FQNEAQ (reference sequence).

V usage is TRBV2 and J usage is TRBJ2-5; 7 nucleotides align to TRBD2. Per the germline V gene, CDR1 is SNHLY and CDR2 is FYNNEI. Germline trimming cut 4 bases from V and 5 bases from J; bases unmatched to any gene: 10. The CDR3 sequence is 15 residues long. CDR3 coding DNA: TGTGCCAGCAGTGTTCTGAGGGAGGGCCAGGAGACCCAGTACTTC. This gives the protein CASSVLREGQETQYF.

The chain joins TRBV12-3 or TRBV12-4 to TRBJ1-3; D perhaps matches TRBD1 (6 bases). This CDR3 is 14 amino acids long. V was cut by 5 bases and J by 3 bases, with 11 bases left in between. The CDR3 sequence is CASSVHRVGNTIYF. CDR3 bases: TGTGCCAGCAGTGTACACAGGGTTGGAAACACCATATATTTT.

The sample holds many counts of this clonotype. The chain combines TRBV5-1 with TRBJ1-3; D uncertain. V was pared by 5 bases and J by 2 bases, with 11 bases between. The CDR3 contains 14 residues. Germline CDR1 SGHRS, CDR2 YFSETQ. The CDR3 bases are TGCGCCAGCAGTATCGGGCGTCCTGGAAACACCATATATTTT. Translation: CASSIGRPGNTIYF.

This sequence joins TRBV29-1 and TRBJ2-4; D gene unclear. The CDR3 contains 16 residues. Germline V gene sequence: CDR1 SQVTM, CDR2 ANQGSEA. Trimming stripped 4 bases from V and 3 bases from J, with 19 bases between. The CDR3: CSVGTLGQVDKNIQYF. In nucleotides, the CDR3 is TGCAGCGTTGGAACACTTGGGCAGGTTGACAAAAACATTCAGTACTTC. Filled out from reference TRBV29-1 and TRBJ2-4, the complete variable domain reads SAVISQKPSRDICQRGTSLTIQCQVDSQVTMMFWYRQQPGQSLTLIATANQGSEATYESGFVIDKFPISRPNLTFSTLTVSNMSPEDSSIYLCSVGTLGQVDKNIQYFGAGTRLSVL.

This chain uses TRBV28 with TRBJ2-7; a possible D gene is TRBD2 (5 bases). The V and J ends lost 7 bases and 3 bases respectively, with 13 bases between them. The CDR3 totals 13 residues. From germline, CDR1 is MDHEN and CDR2 SYDVKM. In nucleotides, the CDR3 is TGTGCCAGCAAAAAGCAACTAGTCTACGAGCAGTACTTC. This gives the protein CASKKQLVYEQYF.

This clonotype was detected a few times. The chain recombines TRBV27 with TRBJ2-1; D is unclear. Germline CDR1 is MNHEY and CDR2 is SMNVEV (reference sequence). The CDR3 has 17 amino acids. Trimming pared 0 bases from V and 0 bases from J, leaving 12 bases between. CDR3: CASSLSSAVSSYNEQFF. The CDR3 region has the DNA TGTGCCAGCAGTTTATCATCCGCCGTGAGCTCCTACAATGAGCAGTTCTTC.

This clonotype was counted only a few times. V gene TRBV24-1 combines with J gene TRBJ2-3; 8 bases are shared with TRBD1. V lost 5 bases to trimming and J lost 0 bases; unmatched junction nucleotides: 3. Germline V gene data show CDR1 as KGHDR and CDR2 as SFDVKD. The CDR3 covers 15 residues. CDR3 coding DNA: TGTGCCACCAGTGGCAGGGGGCTCAGCACAGATACGCAGTATTTT. Encoded protein: CATSGRGLSTDTQYF.

This clonotype occurred a few times. The chain uses TRBV5-1 and TRBJ1-1; D is undetermined. CDR3 length equals 15 residues. The V gene's germline CDR1 is SGHRS and CDR2 YFSETQ. V gave up 0 bases and J gave up 0 bases, with 9 bases separating them. The CDR3 loop is CASSLVNRLNTEAFF. CDR3 nucleotides: TGCGCCAGCAGCTTGGTAAACAGATTGAACACTGAAGCTTTCTTT.

This clonotype was seen a few times. V is TRBV12-3 or TRBV12-4 and J is TRBJ2-7; TRBD1 agrees at 9 bases. This CDR3 comprises 15 residues. Unmatched junction bases numbered 8, after V lost 5 bases and J lost 3 bases. CDR3 in amino acids: CASSQTGGQIYEQYF. In DNA form, the CDR3 reads TGTGCCAGCAGTCAGACAGGGGGTCAAATCTACGAGCAGTACTTC.

The sample holds a few counts of this clonotype. DNA of the CDR3: TGTGCCACCTATAGCGGGAGAAATACCGGGGAGCTGTTTTTT. This gives the protein CATYSGRNTGELFF. The chain combines TRBV15 with TRBJ2-2, with 9 bases that match TRBD2. Losses at the gene ends were 8 bases for V and 5 bases for J; bases not matched to a gene: 6. The CDR3 extends over 14 amino acids. Germline V gives CDR1 LNHNV, CDR2 YYDKDF (reference sequence).

J is TRBJ2-3 and V is TRBV11-2; 10 bases are shared with TRBD2. V gave up 4 bases and J gave up 5 bases; unmatched junction bases: 9. CDR1 and CDR2 from the germline V gene are SGHAT and FQNNGV. CDR3 size: 16 residues. Here the CDR3 reads CASSWKAGGGKDTQYF. In DNA form, the CDR3 reads TGTGCCAGCAGCTGGAAAGCGGGGGGGGGGAAAGATACGCAGTATTTT.

The chain carries TRBV18 and TRBJ1-1; TRBD1 matches at 9 bases. There are 13 residues in the CDR3. CDR1 KGHSH and CDR2 LQKENI come from the germline V gene. Losses at the gene ends were 2 bases for V and 7 bases for J; bases not matched to a gene: 2. CDR3 sequence (DNA): TGTGCCAGCTCACCAGGGACAGGGAGTGAAGCTTTCTTT. This gives the protein CASSPGTGSEAFF.

The chain couples TRBV29-1 to TRBJ1-2; possibly TRBD1 for D (5 bases). In germline, CDR1 is SQVTM, CDR2 ANQGSEA. The ends were cut back, 4 bases at V and 3 bases at J, with 6 bases in the middle. This CDR3 region has 11 residues. The CDR3 sequence: CSVGGDYGYTF. The CDR3 DNA reads as TGCAGCGTTGGAGGGGACTATGGCTACACCTTC.

This clonotype has more than one count but fewer than ten. V usage is TRBV10-3 and J usage is TRBJ1-2, with unresolved D. The CDR3 sequence is 15 residues long. V lost 4 bases to trimming and J lost 4 bases, with 16 bases between them. Per the germline V gene, CDR1 is ENHRY and CDR2 is SYGVKD. CDR3 loop: CAISVGRSPVYGYTF. CDR3 sequence (DNA): TGTGCCATCAGTGTGGGAAGGAGCCCAGTCTATGGCTACACCTTC.

Only a few counts were recorded for this clonotype. This chain joins TRBV7-8 and TRBJ2-1; the match to TRBD2 covers 10 bases. Germline trimming cut 1 base from V and 2 bases from J; bases unmatched to any gene: 8. There are 18 residues in the CDR3. The germline CDR1 and CDR2 sequences are SGHVS and FQNEAQ. CDR3 amino acids: CASSLVTSGLHTYNEQFF. The CDR3 bases are TGTGCCAGCAGCTTAGTGACTAGCGGGCTCCATACCTACAATGAGCAGTTCTTC. Looking up the rest from reference TRBV7-8 and TRBJ2-1 gives the full variable domain: GAGVSQSPRYKVAKRGQDVALRCDPISGHVSLFWYQQALGQGPEFLTYFQNEAQLDKSGLPSDRFFAERPEGSVSTLKIQRTQQEDSAVYLCASSLVTSGLHTYNEQFFGPGTRLTVL.

V and J are TRBV18 and TRBJ1-1; no definite D call. Germline assignment: CDR1 KGHSH and CDR2 LQKENI. The length of the CDR3 is 15 residues. V lost 6 bases, J lost 0 bases, and 14 bases lay in between. In DNA form, the CDR3 reads TGTGCCAGCTCTTACGGACCAGGAATGAACACTGAAGCTTTCTTT. Translated, it gives CASSYGPGMNTEAFF.

In its sample, this clonotype was seen a few times. The chain employs TRBV6-2 or TRBV6-3 and TRBJ1-6; 10 positions agree with TRBD1. Germline loops: CDR1 MNHEY, CDR2 SVGEGT. This CDR3 spans 15 amino acids. J was trimmed by 8 bases and V by 6 bases; bases with no gene match: 7. CDR3 coding DNA: TGTGCCAGCAGATCGTGGACAGGGGGGGATTCACCCCTCCACTTT. This gives the protein CASRSWTGGDSPLHF.

This clonotype was counted many times. This chain connects TRBV4-2 to TRBJ2-2, with a possible D match to TRBD2 (6 bases). With 0 bases removed from V and 1 base from J, the gap between germline ends came to 9 bases. CDR3 length: 16 residues. The germline V gene has CDR1 LGHNA and CDR2 YNFKEQ. The CDR3 loop reads CASSQDLALNTGELFF. CDR3 DNA sequence: TGTGCCAGCAGCCAAGATCTAGCGTTGAACACCGGGGAGCTGTTTTTT.

This clonotype was picked up one time. The CDR3 coding sequence is TGTGCCAGCAGTTATTCGGGAGGAACAGATACGCAGTATTTT. This sequence encodes CASSYSGGTDTQYF. The chain links TRBV6-2 or TRBV6-3 to TRBJ2-3, with TRBD2 matching over 7 bases. This CDR3 spans 14 amino acids. Germline assignment: CDR1 MNHEY and CDR2 SVGEGT. V trimming: 3 bases; J trimming: 3 bases; junction bases outside the gene matches: 3.

This clonotype has more than one count but fewer than ten. The rearrangement joins TRBV12-3 or TRBV12-4 to TRBJ1-3; 7 bases fit TRBD1. With 7 bases clipped from V and 2 bases from J, the junction kept 11 bases outside the gene matches. CDR3 length: 16 residues. The CDR3 reads CASTFTGVGAGNTIYF. The CDR3 DNA sequence: TGTGCCAGCACTTTCACAGGGGTAGGTGCTGGAAACACCATATATTTT.

The genes are TRBV12-3 or TRBV12-4 and TRBJ2-1; 12 positions match TRBD1. This CDR3 spans 17 amino acids. J was trimmed by 0 bases and V by 7 bases; bases with no gene match: 7. The CDR3 sequence: CASKSGTGGLSYNEQFF. In nucleotides, the CDR3 is TGTGCCAGCAAATCGGGGACAGGGGGCCTCTCCTACAATGAGCAGTTCTTC.

The chain couples TRBV5-1 to TRBJ2-7, with D possibly called TRBD1 or TRBD2 (6 bases each). This CDR3 is 14 amino acids long. The V gene lost 5 bases and the J gene lost 5 bases, with 17 bases spanning the gap. Germline V CDR1 and CDR2: SGHRS, YFSETQ. The CDR3 sequence is CASRFAGEVDEQYF. The CDR3 DNA reads TGCGCCAGCAGGTTCGCAGGGGAGGTCGACGAGCAGTACTTC.

This clonotype was picked up a small number of times. This chain links TRBV5-5 with TRBJ2-2, with a possible D match to TRBD2 (5 bases). In germline, CDR1 is SGHKS, CDR2 YYEKEE (reference sequence). V was clipped by 0 bases and J by 3 bases, with 18 bases between them. The CDR3 loop spans 18 amino acids. This CDR3 is CASSLVTIGVVDTGELFF. CDR3 DNA sequence: TGTGCCAGCAGCTTGGTCACCATCGGGGTCGTTGACACCGGGGAGCTGTTTTTT.

In its sample, this clonotype was seen a few times. V and J are TRBV4-3 and TRBJ1-1; 9 nucleotides agree with TRBD1. The CDR3 is made up of 15 amino acids. Looked up from germline, CDR1 is LGHNA and CDR2 is YSLEER. The J segment lost 1 base and the V segment lost 5 bases, leaving 5 bases of the junction unmatched. Here the CDR3 DNA reads TGCGCCAGCAGCGAAGGGACAGGGAAGAACACTGAAGCTTTCTTT. Encoded protein: CASSEGTGKNTEAFF.